Following are 29 T cell receptor beta chains from one sample sequenced in a study of shared clonotypes between healthy human individuals. TCRdb keeps only in-frame clones here, not all; method: immunoSEQ multiplex PCR. The sample records around 2.1 million clones, 93% being singletons. The naive CD8 population came from CD45RO-negative cells selected for CCR7, without terminally differentiated effector memory CD45RA+ cells. Sequencing was performed on naive CD8+ T cells from PBMCs. Receptor source: a man aged 18 to 29 in good health. Some clones in this sample may be carry-over from other donors' samples.

The rearrangement links TRBV11-3 to TRBJ2-7, with 7 positions matching TRBD2. Unmatched junction bases numbered 9, after V lost 4 bases and J lost 3 bases. CDR1 and CDR2 (germline): SGHNT, YENEEA. The CDR3 has 15 residues. CDR3 protein: CASSSFASGNYEQYF. Here the CDR3 DNA reads TGTGCCAGCAGCTCCTTTGCTAGCGGAAACTACGAGCAGTACTTC.

This clone showed up just once. V is TRBV9 and J is TRBJ2-1; 9 bases agree with TRBD2. This CDR3 comprises 15 residues. Unmatched junction bases numbered 11, after V lost 3 bases and J lost 10 bases. Germline V gene lookup returns CDR1 SGDLS and CDR2 YYNGEE. The CDR3 bases are TGTGCCAGCAGCGCCCCCGGGACTAGCTATGACGAGCAGTTCTTC. Translation gives CASSAPGTSYDEQFF.

The rearrangement joins TRBV11-2 to TRBJ2-1, with 7 bases aligning to TRBD2. Germline CDR1 and CDR2: SGHAT and FQNNGV. V lost 5 bases to trimming and J lost 6 bases; unmatched junction nucleotides: 10. This CDR3 comprises 15 residues. CDR3 region: CASSQYRLASNEQFF. The CDR3 bases are TGTGCCAGCAGCCAATACCGACTAGCAAGCAATGAGCAGTTCTTC.

The chain uses TRBV9 and TRBJ2-6; D gene uncertain. Between the trimmed V and J ends, which lost 2 bases and 1 base, there was a span of 4 bases. CDR3 length: 14 amino acids. Germline V gives CDR1 SGDLS, CDR2 YYNGEE. CDR3 protein: CASSVKSGANVLTF. As DNA, the CDR3 is TGTGCCAGCAGCGTTAAATCTGGGGCCAACGTCCTGACTTTC.

CDR3 sequence (DNA): TGTGCCAGCAGCCGGGACACCTTAGCCAAAAACATTCAGTACTTC. Translated: CASSRDTLAKNIQYF. The chain carries TRBV5-4 and TRBJ2-4, with D possibly TRBD1 on 6 matching bases. V was cut by 4 bases and J by 0 bases, with 11 bases left in between. The CDR3 extends over 15 amino acids. CDR1 and CDR2 from the germline V gene are SGHNT and YYREEE (reference sequence).

The chain couples TRBV2 to TRBJ2-3, with D possibly TRBD1 on 6 matching bases. Germline V gene sequence: CDR1 SNHLY, CDR2 FYNNEI. The CDR3 extends over 16 amino acids. V was pared by 6 bases and J by 2 bases, with 18 bases between. CDR3 amino acids: CASSILTGTYTDTQYF. CDR3 coding DNA: TGTGCCAGCAGCATTTTAACAGGGACCTACACAGATACGCAGTATTTT.

The rearrangement joins TRBV19 to TRBJ2-1; no definite D call. Germline CDR1 is LNHDA and CDR2 is SQIVND (reference sequence). The germline V and J ends were trimmed by 4 bases and 4 bases, with 11 bases remaining between them. This CDR3 contains 14 residues. In DNA, the CDR3 is TGTGCCAGTAGTACCATCGGTTGGTACAATGAGCAGTTCTTC. This codes for CASSTIGWYNEQFF.

The chain joins TRBV7-2 to TRBJ2-7; D is ambiguous. The V and J ends lost 2 bases and 3 bases respectively, with 11 bases between them. The germline gives CDR1 SGHTA, CDR2 FQGNSA. This CDR3 region has 14 residues. Here the CDR3 reads CASSLPYRDYEQYF. Here the CDR3 DNA reads TGTGCCAGCAGCTTACCTTACAGAGACTACGAGCAGTACTTC.

V gene TRBV9 combines with J gene TRBJ2-1; weak D call: TRBD2 (6 bases). Germline values: CDR1 SGDLS, CDR2 YYNGEE. V gave up 3 bases and J gave up 3 bases, with 13 bases separating them. The CDR3 sequence is 15 residues long. DNA for the CDR3: TGTGCCAGCAGCGCAGCGGGCAACCGCTACAATGAGCAGTTCTTC. Translation: CASSAAGNRYNEQFF. The whole variable domain, filled in from reference TRBV9 and TRBJ2-1, reads DSGVTQTPKHLITATGQRVTLRCSPRSGDLSVYWYQQSLDQGLQFLIQYYNGEERAKGNILERFSAQQFPDLHSELNLSSLELGDSALYFCASSAAGNRYNEQFFGPGTRLTVL.

About this clone: This may stem from a read error, because a much larger clone lies one nucleotide away. V gene TRBV5-4 combines with J gene TRBJ2-2; D is unclear. The CDR3 covers 12 residues. Trimming stripped 4 bases from V and 3 bases from J, with 4 bases between. CDR1 SGHNT and CDR2 YYREEE come from the germline V gene (reference sequence). The CDR3 coding sequence is TGTGCCAGCAGCGTAGACACCGGGGAGCTGTTTTTT. It specifies CASSVDTGELFF.

This chain uses TRBV27 with TRBJ1-4; D is uncertain. V dropped 6 bases and J dropped 7 bases, with 21 bases sitting between them. The germline V gene has CDR1 MNHEY and CDR2 SMNVEV (reference sequence). The CDR3 has 16 amino acids. CDR3 protein: CASSGETIYPGEKLFF. CDR3 nucleotides: TGTGCCAGCAGCGGGGAGACTATCTATCCAGGTGAAAAACTGTTTTTT.

V usage is TRBV7-9 and J usage is TRBJ2-5; tentative D call: TRBD1 (5 bases). CDR1 is SEHNR and CDR2 is FQNEAQ in the germline V gene (reference sequence). Trimming pared 5 bases from V and 2 bases from J, leaving 15 bases between. The CDR3 covers 15 residues. Here the CDR3 DNA reads TGTGCCAGCAGCCCAGTCGTAGGGGCGCAAGAGACCCAGTACTTC. Translation: CASSPVVGAQETQYF.

This chain uses TRBV6-5 with TRBJ2-3; 9 bases agree with TRBD1. The CDR3 is 15 amino acids. Germline trimming cut 6 bases from V and 3 bases from J; bases unmatched to any gene: 7. Germline V gene data show CDR1 as MNHEY and CDR2 as SVGAGI. CDR3 nucleotide sequence: TGTGCCAGCAGCGTAAACAGGGGGCGGACAGATACGCAGTATTTT. This encodes CASSVNRGRTDTQYF.

V gene TRBV10-3 combines with J gene TRBJ1-5, with 7 bases fitting TRBD1. Trimming cost V 8 bases and J 0 bases; bases outside gene matches: 4. CDR3 length: 14 residues. The germline V gene encodes CDR1 ENHRY and CDR2 SYGVKD. The CDR3 coding sequence is TGTGCCATCCGGGACAGTTATAGCAATCAGCCCCAGCATTTT. Translation gives CAIRDSYSNQPQHF.

This chain links TRBV5-6 with TRBJ1-1; D not resolved. V dropped 1 base and J dropped 7 bases, with 8 bases sitting between them. The germline V gene has CDR1 SGHDT and CDR2 YYEEEE. This CDR3 region has 12 residues. In DNA, the CDR3 is TGTGCCAGCAGCTTGTCGCCCCTTGAAGCTTTCTTT. This gives the protein CASSLSPLEAFF.

The V and J genes are TRBV6-5 and TRBJ2-7; D remains ambiguous. V lost 6 bases and J lost 0, with 9 bases in between. The length of the CDR3 is 13 residues. Germline lookup yields CDR1 MNHEY and CDR2 SVGAGI. The CDR3 bases are TGTGCCAGCAGCGGACCGGTCTCCTACGAGCAGTACTTC. Amino acid sequence: CASSGPVSYEQYF.

This chain links TRBV7-2 with TRBJ1-3; no clear D gene. The germline gives CDR1 SGHTA, CDR2 FQGNSA. V lost 4 bases and J 7 bases, leaving 20 bases between the germline ends. CDR3 length: 16 amino acids. This chain's CDR3 is CASSSARLGSRNTIYF. CDR3 sequence (DNA): TGTGCCAGCAGCTCCGCCCGACTTGGTAGCCGGAACACCATATATTTT.

The chain couples TRBV11-2 to TRBJ2-3, with TRBD2 matching 8 bases. V shed 6 bases, J shed 2 bases, and the junction held 7 bases outside the gene matches. The germline V gene encodes CDR1 SGHAT and CDR2 FQNNGV. CDR3 length equals 15 residues. In DNA form, the CDR3 reads TGTGCCAGCAGTCAAAGCGGGAGCCTCACAGATACGCAGTATTTT. Its translation: CASSQSGSLTDTQYF.

The CDR3 protein is CASSSSNIQYF. The CDR3 DNA reads as TGTGCCAGCAGCTCCTCTAACATTCAGTACTTC. The chain employs TRBV5-6 and TRBJ2-4; D remains unclear. This CDR3 is 11 amino acids long. Germline CDR1 is SGHDT and CDR2 is YYEEEE. Trimming cost V 3 bases and J 7 bases, with 5 bases left between them.

This chain uses TRBV27 with TRBJ1-4; D might be TRBD1 (6 bases). The CDR3 totals 17 residues. Looked up from germline, CDR1 is MNHEY and CDR2 is SMNVEV (reference sequence). V was clipped by 5 bases and J by 7 bases, with 23 bases between them. CDR3 bases: TGTGCCAGCAGTAATCGTGGGTTTGGGGGGGCGCGTGAAAAACTGTTTTTT. Protein: CASSNRGFGGAREKLFF.

V usage is TRBV10-3 and J usage is TRBJ2-1; no firm D call. V was pared by 0 bases and J by 8 bases, with 14 bases between. Germline V gene lookup returns CDR1 ENHRY and CDR2 SYGVKD. CDR3 size: 15 residues. The CDR3 region is CAISESTLSGDEQFF. CDR3 DNA: TGTGCCATCAGTGAGTCGACGTTATCAGGCGATGAGCAGTTCTTC.

The V and J genes are TRBV7-9 and TRBJ2-7; D is ambiguous. The germline CDR1 and CDR2 sequences are SEHNR and FQNEAQ (reference sequence). V was trimmed by 1 base and J by 2 bases, leaving 9 bases between them. There are 14 residues in the CDR3. CDR3 sequence reads: CASSLGVVPYEQYF. CDR3 sequence (DNA): TGTGCCAGCAGCTTAGGAGTGGTCCCCTACGAGCAGTACTTC.

This chain connects TRBV4-3 to TRBJ1-1; TRBD1 might be the D (6 bases). Germline CDR1 is LGHNA and CDR2 is YSLEER. Trimming took off 8 bases at V and 4 bases at J, with 17 bases between the two ends. CDR3 length equals 14 residues. CDR3 loop: CASGGPWDSTEAFF. In DNA form, the CDR3 reads TGCGCCAGCGGGGGCCCGTGGGATAGCACTGAAGCTTTCTTT.

The gene calls are TRBV5-6 and TRBJ1-2; D is perhaps TRBD1 (6 bases). The CDR3 is 14 amino acids. Trimming stripped 10 bases from V and 2 bases from J, with 18 bases between. CDR1 and CDR2 (germline): SGHDT, YYEEEE. The CDR3 protein is CAVNKTGGNYGYTF. CDR3 bases: TGTGCCGTAAACAAGACAGGCGGGAACTATGGCTACACCTTC.

This clone was seen only once. The chain is built from TRBV6-1 and TRBJ2-6, with D maybe TRBD1 (5 bases). Germline lookup yields CDR1 MNHNS and CDR2 SASEGT. Trimming left V 3 bases short and J 6 bases short, with 18 bases between. This CDR3 contains 17 residues. CDR3 nucleotides: TGTGCCAGCAGTGACGAAGGCAGGGTATTCGAGGCCAACGTCCTGACTTTC. It codes for CASSDEGRVFEANVLTF.

J is TRBJ1-3 and V is TRBV4-2; the D gene is possibly TRBD1 (5 bases). Germline V gene lookup returns CDR1 LGHNA and CDR2 YNFKEQ. This CDR3 has 16 amino acids. Trimming cost V 0 bases and J 0 bases, with 9 bases left between them. CDR3 coding DNA: TGTGCCAGCAGCCAAGATAGGACATACTCTGGAAACACCATATATTTT. Encoded protein: CASSQDRTYSGNTIYF.

The chain has TRBV6-1 and TRBJ1-1, with no clear D. The CDR3 is made up of 11 amino acids. Germline V gene sequence: CDR1 MNHNS, CDR2 SASEGT. The CDR3 nucleotides read TGTGGAAGTGTGTGGGGCACTGAAGCTTTCTTT. Translated, it gives CGSVWGTEAFF.

This chain uses TRBV10-2 with TRBJ1-3, with D uncertain. Germline CDR1 reads WSHSY; CDR2 reads SAAADI. The CDR3 consists of 16 residues. Deletions cut 0 bases from V and 2 bases from J, with 11 bases between. DNA for the CDR3: TGCGCCAGCAGTGAGTCGGGATGGGTGGCTGGAAACACCATATATTTT. Translated, it gives CASSESGWVAGNTIYF.

J is TRBJ2-1 and V is TRBV4-2; D is perhaps TRBD2 (6 bases). The CDR3 has 14 amino acids. V was trimmed by 1 base and J by 6 bases, leaving 10 bases between them. Germline V gene lookup returns CDR1 LGHNA and CDR2 YNFKEQ. As DNA, the CDR3 is TGTGCCAGCAGCCAAGTGGGTAGCGGCAATGAGCAGTTCTTC. Encoded protein: CASSQVGSGNEQFF.